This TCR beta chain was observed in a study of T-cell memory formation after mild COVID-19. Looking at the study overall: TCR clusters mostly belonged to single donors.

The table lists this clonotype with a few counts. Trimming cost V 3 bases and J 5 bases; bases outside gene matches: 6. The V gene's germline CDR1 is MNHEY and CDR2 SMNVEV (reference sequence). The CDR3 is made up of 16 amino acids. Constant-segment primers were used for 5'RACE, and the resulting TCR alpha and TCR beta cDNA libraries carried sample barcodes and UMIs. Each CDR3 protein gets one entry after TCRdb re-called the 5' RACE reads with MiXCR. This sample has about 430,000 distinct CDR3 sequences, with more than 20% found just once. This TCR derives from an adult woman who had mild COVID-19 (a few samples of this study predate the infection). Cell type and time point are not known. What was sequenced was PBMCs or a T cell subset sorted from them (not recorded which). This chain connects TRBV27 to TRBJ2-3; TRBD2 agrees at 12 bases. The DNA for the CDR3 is TGTGCCAGCAGTTTCGGACTAGCGGGGTATGGAGATACGCAGTATTTT. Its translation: CASSFGLAGYGDTQYF.